Each of the 13 T cell receptor beta chains below was sequenced from the same sample in a study of identical twins. Via MiXCR, TCRdb re-called the 5' RACE reads, giving one row per CDR3 protein. This table has some 440,000 distinct CDR3 sequences, 20% to 25% appearing once. This same sample was also taken into another study, of T cells expressing NK-cell markers.

What was sequenced was CD4+ T cells sorted from blood. Source of these receptors: a woman between 18 and 30 years old in good health.

V gene TRBV20-1 combines with J gene TRBJ1-2; tentative D call: TRBD1 (6 bases). V was cut by 6 bases and J by 0 bases, with 20 bases left in between. The germline V gene has CDR1 DFQATT and CDR2 SNEGSKA (reference sequence). The CDR3 totals 16 residues. The CDR3 DNA sequence: TGCAGTGCCCAAGGGGGGGGGGCCGACGCTAACTATGGCTACACCTTC. Its protein product is CSAQGGGADANYGYTF.

Only a few counts were recorded for this clonotype. The V gene is TRBV12-3 or TRBV12-4, the J gene TRBJ2-3; D call uncertain. Trimming left V 3 bases short and J 9 bases short, with 13 bases between. This CDR3 has 13 residues. CDR3 residues: CASSLVLSGTQYF. DNA of the CDR3: TGTGCCAGCAGTTTGGTCCTTTCTGGGACGCAGTATTTT.

The table lists this clonotype with a few counts. The CDR3 reads CASSHTGGNTEAFF. CDR3 coding DNA: TGTGCCAGCAGCCACACAGGGGGGAACACTGAAGCTTTCTTT. J is TRBJ1-1 and V is TRBV12-3 or TRBV12-4; 8 bases fit TRBD1. V lost 6 bases, J lost 1 base, and 4 bases stayed unmatched. The CDR3 is made up of 14 amino acids.

The rearrangement links TRBV12-3 or TRBV12-4 to TRBJ2-7, with 9 bases fitting TRBD1. Trimming removed 3 bases from V and 5 bases from J; junction bases left unmatched: 8. This CDR3 has 15 residues. CDR3 sequence reads: CASSFQTTGGDEQYF. The CDR3 DNA reads TGTGCCAGCAGTTTCCAGACGACAGGGGGGGACGAGCAGTACTTC.

This clonotype turned up a few times. This chain joins TRBV29-1 and TRBJ2-7; maybe TRBD2 (6 bases). The CDR3 spans 12 residues. Germline CDR1 is SQVTM and CDR2 is ANQGSEA. V was clipped by 6 bases and J by 5 bases, with 14 bases between them. The CDR3 DNA is TGCAGCGTCCCATCCGGCGGGAACGAGCAGTACTTC. It yields the protein CSVPSGGNEQYF.

This clonotype has a count of ten or more. J is TRBJ2-2 and V is TRBV3-1; no reliable D call. The CDR3 consists of 15 residues. Trimming cost V 0 bases and J 4 bases, with 9 bases left between them. The germline CDR1 and CDR2 sequences are LGHDT and YNNKEL (reference sequence). The CDR3 region is CASSQEEVPTGELFF. The CDR3 nucleotides are TGTGCCAGCAGCCAAGAGGAAGTGCCCACCGGGGAGCTGTTTTTT.

This chain joins TRBV20-1 and TRBJ2-7; TRBD1 matches 8 bases. V gave up 5 bases and J gave up 4 bases; unmatched junction bases: 4. The CDR3 has 12 amino acids. Germline V gene lookup returns CDR1 DFQATT and CDR2 SNEGSKA (reference sequence). The CDR3 protein is CSAPGQGYEQYF. For the CDR3, the DNA is TGCAGTGCTCCTGGACAGGGTTACGAGCAGTACTTC.

V usage is TRBV21-1 and J usage is TRBJ2-1; the table's D call, TRBD2, has no DNA check behind it. TRBV21-1 is a known pseudogene. The length of the CDR3 is 16 residues. The CDR3 is CASSTFATSGHHEQFF. CDR3 in DNA: TGTGCCAGCAGCACCTTCGCGACTAGCGGTCACCATGAGCAGTTCTTC.

This chain connects TRBV9 to TRBJ2-1; 7 bases are shared with TRBD2. Per germline, CDR1 SGDLS and CDR2 YYNGEE. Trimming removed 6 bases from V and 7 bases from J; junction bases left unmatched: 16. The CDR3 is made up of 16 amino acids. Here the CDR3 reads CASTPGGWGSHNEQFF. The CDR3 nucleotides read TGTGCCAGCACCCCGGGGGGTTGGGGGTCCCATAATGAGCAGTTCTTC.

In this sample, this clonotype turned up a few times. The genes are TRBV15 and TRBJ2-7; 8 positions agree with TRBD2. This CDR3 contains 15 residues. Germline lookup yields CDR1 LNHNV and CDR2 YYDKDF (reference sequence). The CDR3 is CAHPRRTSGSYEQYF. The DNA for the CDR3 is TGTGCTCACCCGCGACGTACTAGCGGCTCCTACGAGCAGTACTTC. Full variable domain (remainder filled in from reference TRBV15 and TRBJ2-7): DAMVIQNPRYQVTQFGKPVTLSCSQTLNHNVMYWYQQKSSQAPKLLFHYYDKDFNNEADTPDNFQSRRPNTSFCFLDIRSPGLGDTAMYLCAHPRRTSGSYEQYFGPGTRLTVT.

CDR3: CASTTLGGYTF. The DNA for the CDR3 is TGTGCCAGCACCACTTTGGGCGGCTACACCTTC. The rearrangement joins TRBV12-3 or TRBV12-4 to TRBJ1-2, with no clear D. The CDR3 has 11 residues. Trimming pared 7 bases from V and 8 bases from J, leaving 11 bases between.

This clonotype occurred a few times. V and J are TRBV11-2 and TRBJ2-1; 9 bases match TRBD2. Germline V CDR1 and CDR2: SGHAT, FQNNGV. CDR3 length: 16 amino acids. V shed 5 bases and J 4 bases; nucleotides not matched to a gene: 9. The CDR3 bases are TGTGCCAGCAGCCTGCGACTAGCGGACCAGTACAATGAGCAGTTCTTC. Residues: CASSLRLADQYNEQFF.

This clonotype was recorded only once. Its ends do not fully match the called genes, so a read error is possible. The rearrangement uses TRBV7-2 and TRBJ1-6; perhaps TRBD1 as D (5 bases). There are 15 residues in the CDR3. Germline assignment: CDR1 SGHTA and CDR2 FQGNSA. In nucleotides, the CDR3 is TGTGCCAGCAGCGGGACTGCTTCCTCTAATTCACCCCTCCACTTT. Translating gives CASSGTASSNSPLHF.